A single sample gave rise to the 26 T cell receptor beta chains below, sequenced in a study of T cell changes during pregnancy in multiple sclerosis. The data were produced by immunoSEQ multiplex PCR, yet TCRdb's version contains in-frame clones alone and is incomplete. The table records approximately 63,000 clones, around 94% of them present only once. The material sequenced was peripheral blood, taken in the third trimester of pregnancy. All receptors come from a female donor in good health, enrolled as a control in a pregnancy study.

The chain carries TRBV4-1 and TRBJ2-5; 10 nucleotides line up with TRBD1. There are 20 residues in the CDR3. Germline loops: CDR1 MGHRA, CDR2 YSYEKL. J gave up 5 bases and V 4 bases, and 22 bases lay outside the gene matches. The CDR3 protein is CASSRLAGQGFGERGETQYF. The CDR3 DNA follows: TGCGCCAGCAGCCGCCTTGCGGGACAGGGGTTCGGCGAGCGGGGGGAGACCCAGTACTTC.

The V and J genes are TRBV7-3 and TRBJ2-1; weak D call: TRBD2 (6 bases). This CDR3 is 14 amino acids long. V lost 2 bases and J lost 8, with 13 bases in between. CDR1 is SGHTA and CDR2 is FQGTGA in the germline V gene. The CDR3 sequence is CASSLGRGGYEQFF. As DNA, the CDR3 is TGTGCCAGCAGCTTAGGTCGGGGAGGCTATGAGCAGTTCTTC.

The chain recombines TRBV30 with TRBJ2-1, with D unclear. Germline CDR1 is GTSNPN and CDR2 is SVGIG (reference sequence). This CDR3 region has 14 residues. V was trimmed by 3 bases and J by 0 bases, leaving 9 bases between them. The CDR3 bases are TGTGCCTGGAGAACTAAAAGCTCCTACAATGAGCAGTTCTTC. Encoded protein: CAWRTKSSYNEQFF.

This chain connects TRBV15 to TRBJ2-2; D is perhaps TRBD1 (5 bases). V was clipped by 1 base and J by 6 bases, with 6 bases between them. CDR1 is LNHNV and CDR2 is YYDKDF in the germline V gene (reference sequence). CDR3 length: 13 residues. In DNA form, the CDR3 reads TGTGCCACCAGCAGAGTAGGGGCCGGGGAGCTGTTTTTT. Protein: CATSRVGAGELFF.

This clone was seen a single time. The genes are TRBV19 and TRBJ2-1; 14 bases map to TRBD2. The length of the CDR3 is 17 residues. The germline gives CDR1 LNHDA, CDR2 SQIVND (reference sequence). The trim removed 5 bases at V and 9 bases at J, leaving 12 bases unmatched. The CDR3 DNA is TGTGCCAGTAGTCCGTCGACTAGCGGGAGGGCCTTGGGTGAGCAGTTCTTC. It encodes CASSPSTSGRALGEQFF.

V is TRBV21-1 and J is TRBJ1-3; the D call of TRBD1 is as the table states it, not checked on the DNA. TRBV21-1 corresponds to a pseudogene. The length of the CDR3 is 17 residues. CDR3: CASSPKTDRVDGNTIYF. In DNA, the CDR3 is TGTGCCAGCAGCCCTAAAACGGACAGGGTGGATGGAAACACCATATATTTT.

This chain uses TRBV7-2 with TRBJ1-4; a possible D gene is TRBD1 (5 bases). From germline, CDR1 is SGHTA and CDR2 FQGNSA. Trimming pared 3 bases from V and 7 bases from J, leaving 12 bases between. CDR3 length: 14 amino acids. The CDR3: CASSFQGRREKLFF. The CDR3 DNA reads as TGTGCCAGCAGCTTCCAGGGCCGCCGTGAAAAACTGTTTTTT.

The chain joins TRBV7-9 to TRBJ2-1, with D maybe TRBD1 (6 bases). Germline V gene data show CDR1 as SEHNR and CDR2 as FQNEAQ (reference sequence). The CDR3 consists of 16 residues. Trimming shortened V by 9 bases and J by 0 bases, and 18 bases separated the two germline ends. In DNA, the CDR3 is TGTGCCAGACACGACAGGCGGCCTAGCTCCTACAATGAGCAGTTCTTC. Translation gives CARHDRRPSSYNEQFF. Supplemented by reference TRBV7-9 and TRBJ2-1, the full variable domain reads DTGVSQNPRHKITKRGQNVTFRCDPISEHNRLYWYRQTLGQGPEFLTYFQNEAQLEKSRLLSDRFSAERPKGSFSTLEIQRTEQGDSAMYLCARHDRRPSSYNEQFFGPGTRLTVL.

The genes are TRBV12-5 and TRBJ2-5; 9 nucleotides align to TRBD1. V lost 0 bases to trimming and J lost 2 bases; unmatched junction nucleotides: 10. Germline V CDR1 and CDR2: LGHNT, FRNRAP. This CDR3 contains 18 residues. CDR3 amino acids: CASGLVLAGTGLQETQYF. The CDR3 DNA reads TGTGCTAGTGGTTTGGTACTAGCCGGGACAGGGCTTCAAGAGACCCAGTACTTC.

V gene TRBV19 combines with J gene TRBJ2-3; 10 bases are shared with TRBD2. With 6 bases clipped from V and 5 bases from J, the junction kept 17 bases outside the gene matches. This CDR3 contains 18 residues. Per the germline V gene, CDR1 is LNHDA and CDR2 is SQIVND (reference sequence). The CDR3 DNA reads as TGTGCCAGTAGCCCCGCACTTACAAGCGGGGGGGCCGGAGATACGCAGTATTTT. It codes for CASSPALTSGGAGDTQYF. Full variable domain (rest looked up from reference TRBV19 and TRBJ2-3): DGGITQSPKYLFRKEGQNVTLSCEQNLNHDAMYWYRQDPGQGLRLIYYSQIVNDFQKGDIAEGYSVSREKKESFPLTVTSAQKNPTAFYLCASSPALTSGGAGDTQYFGPGTRLTVL.

V usage is TRBV5-5 and J usage is TRBJ1-5, with 11 bases matching TRBD1. CDR1 is SGHKS and CDR2 is YYEKEE in the germline V gene (reference sequence). Losses at the gene ends were 4 bases for V and 7 bases for J; bases not matched to a gene: 7. The CDR3 runs 15 residues. CDR3 in amino acids: CASSRGQGARQPQHF. The DNA for the CDR3 is TGTGCCAGCAGCCGCGGACAGGGGGCCAGGCAGCCCCAGCATTTT.

In this sample, this clone turned up a few times. The chain recombines TRBV7-2 with TRBJ2-3; D ambiguous. V was clipped by 1 base and J by 7 bases, with 12 bases between them. Germline values: CDR1 SGHTA, CDR2 FQGNSA. The CDR3 has 14 amino acids. CDR3 sequence: CASSLGGGTHTQYF. The CDR3 DNA reads as TGTGCCAGCAGCTTAGGTGGCGGAACCCATACGCAGTATTTT.

The chain links TRBV7-9 to TRBJ2-1; 7 bases are shared with TRBD1. Germline assignment: CDR1 SEHNR and CDR2 FQNEAQ (reference sequence). V was clipped by 6 bases and J by 6 bases; unmatched bases: 8. This CDR3 has 14 residues. The CDR3 nucleotides are TGTGCCAGCAGTAATCGACAGGGTCCCAATGAGCAGTTCTTC. Translation: CASSNRQGPNEQFF.

The CDR3 loop is CASMGDNPTDTQYF. The CDR3 region has the DNA TGTGCCAGCATGGGTGACAACCCCACAGATACGCAGTATTTT. The V gene is TRBV2, the J gene TRBJ2-3; D is ambiguous. The V end lost 7 bases, the J end lost 2 bases, and 13 bases lay between the germline ends. This CDR3 comprises 14 residues. Germline V CDR1 and CDR2: SNHLY, FYNNEI.

Comment on this clone: The junction shows a germline mismatch at one end, possibly a read error. This chain links TRBV7-7 with TRBJ2-5, with D possibly being TRBD1 (7 bases). CDR3 length: 14 residues. CDR1 SSHAT and CDR2 FNYEAQ come from the germline V gene (reference sequence). This CDR3 reads CASSPRTGGETQYF. The CDR3 region has the DNA TGTGCTAGCAGCCCCAGGACAGGAGGGGAGACCCAGTACTTC.

The gene calls are TRBV4-2 and TRBJ2-3; a weak D match, TRBD2 (5 bases). The CDR3 is 13 amino acids. Germline CDR1 and CDR2: LGHNA and YNFKEQ. V dropped 3 bases and J dropped 4 bases, with 8 bases sitting between them. CDR3 DNA: TGTGCCAGCAGCCAGGAGCGGCCAGATACGCAGTATTTT. It specifies CASSQERPDTQYF.

This chain links TRBV19 with TRBJ2-1; possible D gene TRBD1, 5 bases. In germline, CDR1 is LNHDA, CDR2 SQIVND (reference sequence). The CDR3 totals 16 residues. With 0 bases removed from V and 2 bases from J, the gap between germline ends came to 11 bases. The CDR3 region is CASSIDRVRPYNEQFF. The DNA of the CDR3 is TGTGCCAGTAGTATAGACAGGGTCCGGCCCTACAATGAGCAGTTCTTC.

The chain is built from TRBV7-9 and TRBJ2-7; TRBD2 might be the D (5 bases). CDR3 length: 16 amino acids. V lost 2 bases, J lost 2 bases, and 16 bases lay in between. CDR1 and CDR2 (germline): SEHNR, FQNEAQ (reference sequence). The CDR3 is CASSLSGDYPPYEQYF. In DNA, the CDR3 is TGTGCCAGCAGCTTAAGCGGTGACTATCCCCCCTACGAGCAGTACTTC.

This chain joins TRBV5-4 and TRBJ2-3; TRBD1 might be the D (5 bases). CDR3 length: 15 residues. CDR1 is SGHNT and CDR2 is YYREEE in the germline V gene (reference sequence). V lost 0 bases to trimming and J lost 5 bases, with 13 bases between them. The chain's CDR3 is CASSLGGALGDTQYF. CDR3 coding DNA: TGTGCCAGCAGCTTGGGGGGCGCGCTAGGAGATACGCAGTATTTT.

V usage is TRBV27 and J usage is TRBJ2-2, with TRBD1 matching 9 bases. Germline CDR1 is MNHEY and CDR2 is SMNVEV (reference sequence). The CDR3 loop spans 16 amino acids. V lost 5 bases to trimming and J lost 7 bases; unmatched junction nucleotides: 11. The CDR3 DNA reads as TGTGCCAGCAGTCGGGGGACAGGGCCTGCCGGCGGGGAGCTGTTTTTT. Amino acid sequence: CASSRGTGPAGGELFF.

The chain joins TRBV6-1 to TRBJ2-1; 7 positions agree with TRBD2. Germline V CDR1 and CDR2: MNHNS, SASEGT. The CDR3 loop spans 16 amino acids. Unmatched junction bases numbered 9, after V lost 3 bases and J lost 4 bases. The CDR3 loop is CASSESRSGGYNEQFF. In nucleotides, the CDR3 is TGTGCCAGCAGTGAGAGCCGGTCGGGGGGATACAATGAGCAGTTCTTC.

The rearrangement uses TRBV2 and TRBJ1-6, with 7 bases lining up with TRBD1. V was clipped by 6 bases and J by 6 bases; unmatched bases: 8. CDR1 is SNHLY, CDR2 FYNNEI, per germline. The CDR3 is 15 residues long. The CDR3, as DNA: TGTGCCAGCAGGGACACAGGGGACGGTAATTCACCCCTCCACTTT. It encodes CASRDTGDGNSPLHF. Based on the CDR3 plus reference TRBV2 and TRBJ1-6, the full variable domain is EPEVTQTPSHQVTQMGQEVILRCVPISNHLYFYWYRQILGQKVEFLVSFYNNEISEKSEIFDDQFSVERPDGSNFTLKIRSTKLEDSAMYFCASRDTGDGNSPLHFGNGTRLTVT.

The CDR3 here is CAWSASRTSGNVGELFF. The CDR3 DNA sequence: TGTGCCTGGAGCGCCTCCCGGACTAGCGGGAATGTCGGGGAGCTGTTTTTT. The rearrangement links TRBV30 to TRBJ2-2; 12 nucleotides line up with TRBD2. With V trimmed by 3 bases and J by 7 bases, 12 bases remained unmatched. This CDR3 contains 17 residues. From germline, CDR1 is GTSNPN and CDR2 SVGIG (reference sequence).

V is TRBV7-3 and J is TRBJ2-3; no firm D call. This CDR3 has 16 amino acids. V was trimmed by 1 base and J by 2 bases, leaving 13 bases between them. Germline CDR1 SGHTA, CDR2 FQGTGA. The CDR3 sequence is CASSLNGRVNTDTQYF. As DNA, the CDR3 is TGTGCCAGCAGCTTAAATGGTAGAGTCAACACAGATACGCAGTATTTT.

This chain links TRBV19 with TRBJ1-2; perhaps TRBD1 as D (5 bases). Germline V gene sequence: CDR1 LNHDA, CDR2 SQIVND (reference sequence). V lost 5 bases and J 3 bases, leaving 10 bases between the germline ends. The CDR3 contains 13 residues. DNA for the CDR3: TGTGCCAGTAGTGGGTGGGGCCACTATGGCTACACCTTC. Amino acids: CASSGWGHYGYTF.

The chain's CDR3 is CASSATGRDEQFF. Here the CDR3 DNA reads TGTGCCAGCAGCGCCACAGGGCGGGATGAGCAGTTCTTC. The rearrangement joins TRBV9 to TRBJ2-1; a possible D gene is TRBD1 (6 bases). Germline values: CDR1 SGDLS, CDR2 YYNGEE. Trimming cost V 3 bases and J 8 bases, with 12 bases left between them. The CDR3 consists of 13 residues. Full variable domain (rest looked up from reference TRBV9 and TRBJ2-1): DSGVTQTPKHLITATGQRVTLRCSPRSGDLSVYWYQQSLDQGLQFLIQYYNGEERAKGNILERFSAQQFPDLHSELNLSSLELGDSALYFCASSATGRDEQFFGPGTRLTVL.